The following is a TCR beta chain sequence with its context. The antigen is undetermined. TRB cDNA libraries were made by UMI-labeled 5' RACE. Following a re-call of the 5' RACE reads, TCRdb has one entry per CDR3 protein and lacks DNA. This sample's clone table lists 75,000 to 100,000 distinct CDR3 sequences. This sample was taken from a study of CXCR3-negative and CXCR3-positive naive CD8 T cells. This CDR3 has 14 residues. CDR1 is SEHNR and CDR2 is FQNEAQ in the germline V gene (reference sequence). Points from the study as a whole: Cryopreserved cells partially lost CXCR3 expression, and fresh PBMCs were used in most assays. More hydrophobic TRB CDR3s were found in CXCR3-positive naive cells than in CXCR3-negative naive cells. Each naive subset displayed comparably high diversity, whereas memory CD8+ cells displayed much lower diversity.

The TCR was taken from a human donor in good health. Some clones in this sample may be carry-over from other donors' samples. This chain links TRBV7-9 with TRBJ2-7; without DNA, the TCRdb call of TRBD1 cannot be checked. The sample was naive CXCR3+ CD8+ T cells from blood. Subset of the sample: CD45RO-CCR7+CD27+CD95- naive CD8+ T cells expressing CXCR3 (TNR3+). CDR3: CASSAGPSSYEQYF.